These 29 T cell receptor beta chains came from one sample sequenced in a study of CD8 T cells in Susac syndrome. RNA in amounts of roughly 0.5 to 1 ug was reverse transcribed with random hexamers. MiXCR, applied by TCRdb to the immunoSEQ multiplex PCR reads, yields one record per CDR3 protein. Among around 130,000 distinct CDR3 sequences, around nine tenths were seen once, and the ten largest hold around 0.25%. Material for sequencing was CD8+ T cells from PBMCs. These receptors originate from a human donor with multiple sclerosis.

In its sample, this clonotype was seen once. The chain carries TRBV30 and TRBJ1-1, with TRBD1 matching over 7 bases. Trimming at V came to 2 bases and at J to 5 bases, leaving 5 bases not matched to a gene. This CDR3 is 13 amino acids long. The germline V gene has CDR1 GTSNPN and CDR2 SVGIG (reference sequence). For the CDR3, the DNA is TGTGCCTGGAGTACAGGGGTGGATACTGAAGCTTTCTTT. Its translation is CAWSTGVDTEAFF.

This chain joins TRBV12-3 or TRBV12-4 and TRBJ2-1; a weak D match, TRBD2 (6 bases). This CDR3 has 14 amino acids. The V end was cut by 3 bases, the J end by 8 bases, with 14 bases between. This chain's CDR3 is CASSFRVTGDEQFF. The CDR3 DNA is TGTGCCAGCAGTTTCAGGGTCACGGGGGATGAGCAGTTCTTC.

The chain carries TRBV11-2 and TRBJ1-2, with unresolved D. The CDR3 sequence is 13 residues long. The V end was cut by 0 bases, the J end by 7 bases, with 9 bases between. CDR1 SGHAT and CDR2 FQNNGV come from the germline V gene. The CDR3 sequence: CASSLDKKVGYTF. CDR3 bases: TGTGCCAGCAGCTTAGATAAAAAGGTTGGCTACACCTTC.

Only a few counts were recorded for this clonotype. The V and J genes are TRBV27 and TRBJ2-2, with D possibly being TRBD1 or TRBD2 (5 bases each). CDR3 length equals 14 residues. Trimming removed 4 bases at V and 2 bases at J, with 8 bases between. Germline values: CDR1 MNHEY, CDR2 SMNVEV (reference sequence). The CDR3 bases are TGTGCCAGCAGTTGGGGGACCAACACCGGGGAGCTGTTTTTT. This translates into CASSWGTNTGELFF.

This clonotype was recorded once. The rearrangement uses TRBV13 and TRBJ2-2; possibly TRBD2 for D (5 bases). CDR3 length: 12 residues. The germline V gene encodes CDR1 PRHDT and CDR2 FYEKMQ (reference sequence). V was cut by 3 bases and J by 9 bases, with 8 bases left in between. CDR3 sequence: CASSLPSRELFF. The CDR3 nucleotides are TGTGCCAGCAGCTTGCCTAGCCGGGAGCTGTTTTTT.

V is TRBV27 and J is TRBJ1-1, with D perhaps matching TRBD1 (5 bases). The CDR3 is 12 residues long. CDR1 is MNHEY and CDR2 is SMNVEV in the germline V gene (reference sequence). Trimming pared 6 bases from V and 13 bases from J, leaving 18 bases between. CDR3: CASRPDGGRVFF. DNA for the CDR3: TGTGCCAGCAGGCCCGACGGGGGGAGGGTTTTCTTT.

This chain links TRBV28 with TRBJ2-7; D may be TRBD1 (6 bases). CDR1 and CDR2 from the germline V gene are MDHEN and SYDVKM. With 5 bases removed from V and 7 bases from J, the gap between germline ends came to 15 bases. The CDR3 extends over 13 amino acids. CDR3 DNA: TGTGCCAGCAGTATTATGGGACATAGGGAGCAGTACTTC. Translation: CASSIMGHREQYF.

The chain employs TRBV9 and TRBJ2-1, with TRBD2 identical over 11 bases. CDR3 length equals 18 residues. The germline CDR1 and CDR2 sequences are SGDLS and YYNGEE. V shed 4 bases and J 3 bases; nucleotides not matched to a gene: 12. This chain's CDR3 is CASSSPHSGRANYNEQFF. In DNA form, the CDR3 reads TGTGCCAGCAGCTCCCCTCATAGCGGGAGGGCCAACTACAATGAGCAGTTCTTC.

The V gene is TRBV4-1, the J gene TRBJ1-2; 9 bases fit TRBD1. V trimming: 6 bases; J trimming: 5 bases; junction bases outside the gene matches: 16. The CDR3 has 17 amino acids. Germline-derived CDR1 and CDR2 are MGHRA and YSYEKL. Here the CDR3 DNA reads TGCGCCAGCAGTCTTACTGAGGGACAGGGTAAGACTTATGGCTACACCTTC. Protein product: CASSLTEGQGKTYGYTF.

The CDR3 region has the DNA TGTGCCAGCAGCCCGGGACTAGCGGGAGGAGCGACCCAGTACTTC. The encoded protein is CASSPGLAGGATQYF. V is TRBV7-2 and J is TRBJ2-5; 15 bases map to TRBD2. V was clipped by 5 bases and J by 7 bases; unmatched bases: 5. Germline-derived CDR1 and CDR2 are SGHTA and FQGNSA. The CDR3 runs 15 residues.

The chain links TRBV29-1 to TRBJ1-1, with D possibly being TRBD1 (6 bases). The length of the CDR3 is 12 residues. Germline V gene lookup returns CDR1 SQVTM and CDR2 ANQGSEA. The germline V and J ends were trimmed by 6 bases and 5 bases, with 13 bases remaining between them. CDR3 nucleotide sequence: TGCAGCGTGGCACCTCAGGGGACTGAAGCTTTCTTT. It yields the protein CSVAPQGTEAFF.

The V call is TRBV2, the J call TRBJ2-2; 9 bases align to TRBD2. With V trimmed by 11 bases and J by 8 bases, 15 bases remained unmatched. This CDR3 contains 15 residues. Germline lookup yields CDR1 SNHLY and CDR2 FYNNEI. The CDR3 protein is CAAAGREGQRGELFF. DNA of the CDR3: TGTGCCGCCGCCGGGCGGGAGGGCCAAAGAGGGGAGCTGTTTTTT.

The genes are TRBV24-1 and TRBJ2-1; 11 nucleotides agree with TRBD2. V lost 1 base, J lost 5 bases, and 6 bases stayed unmatched. The CDR3 is made up of 17 amino acids. CDR1 is KGHDR and CDR2 is SFDVKD in the germline V gene. Here the CDR3 DNA reads TGTGCCACCAGTGATTTCATCGTAGCGGGAGGGGACAATGAGCAGTTCTTC. It is translated as CATSDFIVAGGDNEQFF.

The chain is built from TRBV4-1 and TRBJ1-2; the D is unclear. V lost 0 bases and J lost 1, with 15 bases in between. Germline CDR1 and CDR2: MGHRA and YSYEKL. CDR3 length equals 17 residues. Written as DNA, the CDR3 is TGCGCCAGCAGCCAAGAGGACGAACCGACCGATAACTATGGCTACACCTTC. Its protein product is CASSQEDEPTDNYGYTF.

The chain carries TRBV7-9 and TRBJ2-5; a possible D gene is TRBD1 (6 bases). The ends were cut back, 1 base at V and 3 bases at J, with 6 bases in the middle. This CDR3 has 13 residues. The germline gives CDR1 SEHNR, CDR2 FQNEAQ (reference sequence). CDR3 in DNA: TGTGCCAGCAGCTTAGGGACAGAAGAGACCCAGTACTTC. It encodes CASSLGTEETQYF.

V and J are TRBV24-1 and TRBJ2-2; 8 bases map to TRBD1. The CDR3 contains 14 residues. Germline V lookup: CDR1 KGHDR, CDR2 SFDVKD. After removal of 4 bases from V and 7 bases from J, the junction contained 4 bases not matched to a gene. For the CDR3, the DNA is TGTGCCACCAGTGAGGCAGGGGGCCGCGGGGAGCTGTTTTTT. Its protein is CATSEAGGRGELFF.

The chain employs TRBV7-9 and TRBJ1-1; D perhaps matches TRBD1 (6 bases). V dropped 5 bases and J dropped 7 bases, with 17 bases sitting between them. The germline gives CDR1 SEHNR, CDR2 FQNEAQ (reference sequence). This CDR3 has 14 residues. The CDR3 region is CASSPRDTDFEAFF. CDR3 sequence (DNA): TGTGCCAGCAGCCCTCGGGACACTGATTTTGAAGCTTTCTTT.

The gene calls are TRBV13 and TRBJ1-2; weak D call: TRBD1 (6 bases). The CDR3 spans 16 residues. V was trimmed by 5 bases and J by 0 bases, leaving 16 bases between them. Germline CDR1 reads PRHDT; CDR2 reads FYEKMQ (reference sequence). The CDR3 bases are TGTGCCAGCAGCGAACGCTCGGGGGCCGCTAACTATGGCTACACCTTC. Amino acid sequence: CASSERSGAANYGYTF.

This clonotype came up a few times. This rearrangement joins TRBV7-9 to TRBJ1-1; D unresolved. The CDR3 consists of 12 residues. CDR1 is SEHNR and CDR2 is FQNEAQ in the germline V gene (reference sequence). Trimming took 6 bases from V and 5 from J, leaving 10 bases between them. The CDR3, as DNA: TGTGCCAGCAGTTTTGGAAGGACTGAAGCTTTCTTT. Translated: CASSFGRTEAFF.

The rearrangement uses TRBV21-1 and TRBJ2-7. TRBV21-1 is marked as a pseudogene. CDR3 length: 11 amino acids. Written as DNA, the CDR3 is TGTGCCAACAGCAGGGGCTACGAGCAGTACTTC. Translation: CANSRGYEQYF.

V usage is TRBV27 and J usage is TRBJ2-7; D possibly corresponds to TRBD2 (5 bases). Trimming shortened V by 6 bases and J by 1 base, and 13 bases separated the two germline ends. Germline V gene sequence: CDR1 MNHEY, CDR2 SMNVEV (reference sequence). The CDR3 is 14 amino acids. In nucleotides, the CDR3 is TGTGCCAGCAGCCCTCTAACGGGGTCCTACGAGCAGTACTTC. It codes for CASSPLTGSYEQYF.

The gene calls are TRBV4-3 and TRBJ2-5; D perhaps matches TRBD1 (6 bases). The CDR3 runs to 16 residues. V lost 0 bases and J 5 bases, leaving 16 bases between the germline ends. Germline assignment: CDR1 LGHNA and CDR2 YSLEER. The CDR3 loop reads CASSQDGQGTWETQYF. The CDR3 coding sequence is TGCGCCAGCAGCCAAGATGGCCAGGGGACCTGGGAGACCCAGTACTTC.

The chain has TRBV27 and TRBJ2-7; 7 positions agree with TRBD1. CDR1 and CDR2 from the germline V gene are MNHEY and SMNVEV (reference sequence). The CDR3 contains 15 residues. The trim removed 6 bases at V and 4 bases at J, leaving 12 bases unmatched. CDR3 amino acids: CASRYTGAFTYEQYF. CDR3 DNA: TGTGCCAGCAGATATACAGGGGCTTTTACTTACGAGCAGTACTTC.

The chain is built from TRBV11-2 and TRBJ1-1; the D gene is possibly TRBD1 (5 bases). This CDR3 spans 14 amino acids. Germline assignment: CDR1 SGHAT and CDR2 FQNNGV. The ends were cut back, 1 base at V and 4 bases at J, with 10 bases in the middle. The CDR3 DNA follows: TGTGCCAGCAGCTTAGTCAGGGCGGCCACTGAAGCTTTCTTT. Its protein product is CASSLVRAATEAFF. Variable domain in full (rest from reference TRBV11-2 and TRBJ1-1): EAGVAQSPRYKIIEKRQSVAFWCNPISGHATLYWYQQILGQGPKLLIQFQNNGVVDDSQLPKDRFSAERLKGVDSTLKIQPAKLEDSAVYLCASSLVRAATEAFFGQGTRLTVV.

The V gene is TRBV28, the J gene TRBJ1-2; D is uncertain. This CDR3 is built from 13 residues. Germline loops: CDR1 MDHEN, CDR2 SYDVKM. Trimming pared 7 bases from V and 1 base from J, leaving 10 bases between. Written as DNA, the CDR3 is TGTGCCAGCAAACTGGGGTATAACTATGGCTACACCTTC. Translation: CASKLGYNYGYTF.

The chain carries TRBV25-1 and TRBJ2-7; 10 bases map to TRBD1. The CDR3 consists of 15 residues. After removal of 1 base from V and 5 bases from J, the junction contained 5 bases not matched to a gene. Germline-derived CDR1 and CDR2 are MGHDK and SYGVNS. CDR3 sequence reads: CASSEFGTGVHEQYF. The CDR3 DNA is TGTGCCAGCAGTGAATTTGGGACAGGGGTCCACGAGCAGTACTTC.

This chain links TRBV19 with TRBJ1-1, with D hard to call. The CDR3 is 13 amino acids. Germline-derived CDR1 and CDR2 are LNHDA and SQIVND (reference sequence). Trimming removed 5 bases at V and 3 bases at J, with 10 bases between. Written as DNA, the CDR3 is TGTGCCAGTAGTGACTCATCCGACACTGAAGCTTTCTTT. Amino acid sequence: CASSDSSDTEAFF.

This chain links TRBV30 with TRBJ2-7, with 10 bases identical to TRBD2. CDR1 and CDR2 (germline): GTSNPN, SVGIG (reference sequence). CDR3 size: 15 residues. The V segment lost 2 bases and the J segment 4 bases; nucleotides outside the gene matches: 8. The CDR3 DNA reads as TGTGCCTGGAGTATCGAAGCGGGAGGGCCTTACGAGCAGTACTTC. It encodes CAWSIEAGGPYEQYF.

The chain couples TRBV29-1 to TRBJ1-2; TRBD1 is a possible D gene (5 bases). Trimming cost V 4 bases and J 7 bases, with 10 bases left between them. This CDR3 contains 11 residues. Germline lookup yields CDR1 SQVTM and CDR2 ANQGSEA. The CDR3 region is CSVVDNGGYTF. The CDR3 DNA is TGCAGCGTTGTGGACAACGGTGGCTACACCTTC.